This is a list of T cell receptor beta chains from one sample in a study of T cells after yellow fever vaccination. TCRdb analysed the 5' RACE reads with MiXCR anew, one entry per CDR3 protein. Of nearly 70,000 distinct CDR3 sequences in the sample, around 7% are singletons; the top ten hold under 45%. The specimen comprised CD8+ T cells sorted from PBMCs, sampled roughly 47 days after the first yellow fever vaccination. These receptors all come from a man younger than 35 who received the YFV17D yellow fever vaccine. Both conserved end residues are part of each CDR3. D genes are given only for firm matches. Clone size is stated in some rows and not others, as once, few, many or a class when expanded.

TRBJ1-6,-,-,TRBV7-6,TGTGCCAGCAGCCCGGGACGGAATAATTCACCCCTCCACTTT,CASSPGRNNSPLHF
TRBJ2-3,TRBD1,many,TRBV7-6,TGTGCCAGCAGCTTAGTCGGGACAGGGGATCACGATACGCAGTATTTT,CASSLVGTGDHDTQYF
TRBJ1-1,-,many,TRBV4-3,TGCGCCAGCAGCCCCAATCGAGGGGCAGCCACTGAAGCTTTCTTT,CASSPNRGAATEAFF
TRBJ2-7,TRBD1,few,TRBV29-1,TGCAGCGTCGACTCGGGACAGTACGAGCAGTACTTC,CSVDSGQYEQYF
TRBJ2-5,-,many,TRBV14,TGTGCCAGCAGCCAAGTTGGCCAAGAGACCCAGTACTTC,CASSQVGQETQYF
TRBJ2-3,TRBD1,-,TRBV12-3/TRBV12-4,TGTGCCAGCTGTGACGACTCTGGGGACAGGGAGGGAGCAGATACGCAGTATTTT,CASCDDSGDREGADTQYF
TRBJ1-2,-,many,TRBV14,TGTGCCAGCAGCGGACCGACCGGGAACGCCATAAGCTACACCTTC,CASSGPTGNAISYTF
TRBJ2-5,-,-,TRBV7-2,TGTGCCAGCAGCCGCGGGGGCGGGGTGGGAGAGACCCAGTACTTC,CASSRGGGVGETQYF
TRBJ2-5,-,many,TRBV10-3,TGTGCCATCAGTCCCAAGGGGGGCATGGGGGAAGAGACCCAGTACTTC,CAISPKGGMGEETQYF
TRBJ1-3,-,-,TRBV4-1,TGCGCCAGCAGCTACGGTAACTCTGGAAACACCATATATTTT,CASSYGNSGNTIYF
TRBJ1-6,TRBD1,many,TRBV27,TGTGCCAGCAGTTTCTTCCGGGACAGGCTAGGGTCTTCACCCCTCCACTTT,CASSFFRDRLGSSPLHF
TRBJ1-1,-,few,TRBV7-8,TGTGCCAGCAGCTCTGGGCCGGGCACTGAAGCTTTCTTT,CASSSGPGTEAFF
TRBJ1-5,TRBD1,many,TRBV20-1,TGCAGTGCTAGAGATCGGACAGGGGGAGGGCATCAGCCCCAGCATTTT,CSARDRTGGGHQPQHF
TRBJ2-7,-,many,TRBV4-1,TGCGCCAGCAGCCAAGATCCCGGGCAGCCTCCCTACGAGCAGTACTTC,CASSQDPGQPPYEQYF
TRBJ2-3,-,-,TRBV12-3/TRBV12-4,TGTGCCAGCAGCGAGGGGTGGACCATCACAGATACGCAGTATTTT,CASSEGWTITDTQYF
TRBJ2-3,-,-,TRBV20-1,TGCAGTGCGAACGAGGGGGGGGGACAGCTTGGAGATACGCAGTATTTT,CSANEGGGQLGDTQYF
TRBJ1-4,TRBD1,-,TRBV12-3/TRBV12-4,TGTGCCAGCAGGGATCTAGGGGGCCCAACTAATGAAAAACTGTTTTTT,CASRDLGGPTNEKLFF
TRBJ2-5,-,many,TRBV29-1,TGCAGCGTTGAACGTAGGGGTGGAGAGACCCAGTACTTC,CSVERRGGETQYF
TRBJ1-1,TRBD1,few,TRBV2,TGTGCCAGCAGAGGTAGAGTTACAGGGGTTCCTGAAGCTTTCTTT,CASRGRVTGVPEAFF
TRBJ2-2,TRBD2,few,TRBV11-2,TGTGCCAGCAGCTTAGAAGGGCGGGGGGCGCCCCCCACCGGGGAGCTGTTTTTT,CASSLEGRGAPPTGELFF
TRBJ1-1,TRBD1,few,TRBV4-1,TGCGCCAGCAGCGAACAGGGGGCGAGGGCTGAAGCTTTCTTT,CASSEQGARAEAFF
TRBJ2-7,TRBD2,many,TRBV18,TGTGCCAGCTCACCCACGGGGGGGACGACCTACGAGCAGTACTTC,CASSPTGGTTYEQYF
TRBJ1-4,TRBD1,once,TRBV5-6,TGTGCCAGCAGCGCGGGACAGCGGTATGAAAAACTGTTTTTT,CASSAGQRYEKLFF
TRBJ1-4,-,-,TRBV15,TGTGCCACCACCGAGGGATTTAAAAATGAAAAACTGTTTTTT,CATTEGFKNEKLFF
TRBJ2-1,-,few,TRBV7-2,TGTGCCAGCACCCCATCTTGGGGGGGCCTTGATGAGCAGTTCTTC,CASTPSWGGLDEQFF
TRBJ1-1,TRBD1,many,TRBV6-5,TGTGCCAGCAGATTACAGGGGATGGGCACTGAAGCTTTCTTT,CASRLQGMGTEAFF
TRBJ2-6,TRBD2,few,TRBV27,TGTGCCAGCAGTTTCGGGGGGGGGACCTCTGGGGCCAACGTCCTGACTTTC,CASSFGGGTSGANVLTF
TRBJ2-3,-,many,TRBV29-1,TGCAGCGTTGAAACGGAGGCCGGGGGTACGCAGTTTTTT,CSVETEAGGTQFF
TRBJ2-2,-,-,TRBV3-1,TGTGCCAGCAGCCAGACCCCTCCGTGGTCCTCGGACGGGGAGCTGTTTTTT,CASSQTPPWSSDGELFF
TRBJ2-1,-,many,TRBV4-1,TGCGCCAGCAGCCAAGAGCTAGCGCACAATGAGCAGTTCTTC,CASSQELAHNEQFF
TRBJ2-2,-,many,TRBV7-2,TGCGCCAGCAGCCTGACAGGGAACACCGGGGAGCTGTTTTTT,CASSLTGNTGELFF
TRBJ1-5,-,-,TRBV6-2/TRBV6-3,TGTGCCAGCAGTTACTCAGAAGGGAGCGGTCAGCCCCAGCATTTT,CASSYSEGSGQPQHF
TRBJ1-6,-,few,TRBV27,TGTGCCAGCAGTTTAGCCCCTGGTTCACCCCTCCACTTT,CASSLAPGSPLHF
TRBJ2-1,TRBD2,many,TRBV20-1,TGCAGTGCCAAGGGACTAGCGGGGGGTAATGAGCAGTTCTTC,CSAKGLAGGNEQFF
TRBJ2-3,TRBD1,many,TRBV5-1,TGCGCCAGCAGCCATCCGGACAGGGTTCGGGCAGATACGCAGTATTTT,CASSHPDRVRADTQYF
TRBJ2-3,TRBD1,many,TRBV4-3,TGCGCCAGCAGCCAAGATTCGAAGTCCCGGGACAGGGTAGATACGCAGTATTTT,CASSQDSKSRDRVDTQYF
TRBJ2-6,-,-,TRBV4-3,TGCGCCAGCAGCCCTGGCTGGGCGGGAGGGGCCAACGTCCTGACTTTC,CASSPGWAGGANVLTF
TRBJ2-1,TRBD2,many,TRBV7-2,TGTGCCAGCAGTCCGACTAGCGGGGAGCATAATGAGCAGTTCTTC,CASSPTSGEHNEQFF
TRBJ2-1,-,many,TRBV12-3/TRBV12-4,TGTGCCAGCAGTCGCGGGCCAGTAAATGAGCAGTTCTTC,CASSRGPVNEQFF
TRBJ2-1,-,many,TRBV24-1,TGTGCCACCAGTGACTCAGACAGGACACACTACAATGAGCAGTTCTTC,CATSDSDRTHYNEQFF
TRBJ2-5,TRBD1,-,TRBV7-9,TGTGCCAGCAGCGAAACCAGGGGGATGGAGACCCAGTACTTC,CASSETRGMETQYF
TRBJ2-3,-,few,TRBV6-2/TRBV6-3,TGTGCCAGCAGTTACTACGAGGGGAACACAGATACGCAGTATTTT,CASSYYEGNTDTQYF
TRBJ2-2,-,few,TRBV6-5,TGTGCCAGCAGTTACTCCGGAGGGGCCGGGGAGCTGTTTTTT,CASSYSGGAGELFF
TRBJ1-1,-,many,TRBV29-1,TGCAGCGTTGTTCCAGGGAACACTGAAGCTTTCTTT,CSVVPGNTEAFF
TRBJ2-2,-,many,TRBV12-3/TRBV12-4,TGTGCCAGCAGCCCCTCATTTGCCGGGGAGCTGTTTTTT,CASSPSFAGELFF
TRBJ2-1,TRBD1,many,TRBV3-1,TGTGCCAGCAGCCAAGAGGGGACAGGGGCGCTCAATGAGCAGTTCTTC,CASSQEGTGALNEQFF
TRBJ2-1,TRBD2,few,TRBV5-1,TGCGCCAGCAGCTTGGTACTAGCGGGGGATGAGCAGTTCTTC,CASSLVLAGDEQFF